These 9 T cell receptor beta chains came from one sample sequenced in a study of cytomegalovirus exposure and HLA in healthy donors. The PCR employed 60 Vbeta primers together with 13 Jbeta primers. Clones were read by immunoSEQ multiplex PCR, and TCRdb kept only the in-frame ones, dropping some. The repertoire holds fewer than 200,000 clones, with roughly 76% as singletons. Sample: PBMCs. The receptors come from a human donor in good health.

V is TRBV27 and J is TRBJ1-1; TRBD1 matches 10 bases. Germline loops: CDR1 MNHEY, CDR2 SMNVEV (reference sequence). Trimming at V came to 6 bases and at J to 7 bases, leaving 8 bases not matched to a gene. The CDR3 has 14 residues. Here the CDR3 reads CASSRDRGRGEAFF. DNA for the CDR3: TGTGCCAGCAGCCGGGACAGGGGACGCGGTGAAGCTTTCTTT.

The rearrangement joins TRBV7-3 to TRBJ2-5, with 9 bases matching TRBD2. Trimming removed 5 bases from V and 1 base from J; junction bases left unmatched: 5. The CDR3 extends over 15 amino acids. Germline lookup yields CDR1 SGHTA and CDR2 FQGTGA. CDR3 bases: TGTGCCAGCAGCGACGCGGGGGGGATCCAAGAGACCCAGTACTTC. It yields the protein CASSDAGGIQETQYF. Looking up the rest from reference TRBV7-3 and TRBJ2-5 gives the full variable domain: GAGVSQTPSNKVTEKGKYVELRCDPISGHTALYWYRQSLGQGPEFLIYFQGTGAADDSGLPNDRFFAVRPEGSVSTLKIQRTERGDSAVYLCASSDAGGIQETQYFGPGTRLLVL.

V is TRBV27 and J is TRBJ1-2; TRBD1 agrees at 7 bases. Germline lookup yields CDR1 MNHEY and CDR2 SMNVEV (reference sequence). The V and J ends lost 5 bases and 4 bases, in that order; junction bases with no gene match: 7. This CDR3 contains 14 residues. CDR3 nucleotides: TGTGCCAGCAGTAAATCCGGGACAGTCTATGGCTACACCTTC. It encodes CASSKSGTVYGYTF.

CDR3 in amino acids: CASSLEGQGNTIYF. CDR3 in DNA: TGTGCCAGCAGCTTAGAGGGGCAGGGAAACACCATATATTTT. The V gene is TRBV7-2, the J gene TRBJ1-3; weak D call: TRBD1 (5 bases). In germline, CDR1 is SGHTA, CDR2 FQGNSA. The CDR3 contains 14 residues. The ends were cut back, 1 base at V and 4 bases at J, with 8 bases in the middle.

The rearrangement links TRBV19 to TRBJ1-5, with D possibly matching TRBD1 (6 bases). CDR3 size: 16 residues. Germline loops: CDR1 LNHDA, CDR2 SQIVND (reference sequence). Trimming pared 7 bases from V and 2 bases from J, leaving 18 bases between. CDR3 protein: CASNNPGAGGNQPQHF. The CDR3 DNA is TGTGCCAGTAACAATCCCGGGGCAGGGGGCAATCAGCCCCAGCATTTT. The complete variable domain, with remaining parts taken from reference TRBV19 and TRBJ1-5, reads DGGITQSPKYLFRKEGQNVTLSCEQNLNHDAMYWYRQDPGQGLRLIYYSQIVNDFQKGDIAEGYSVSREKKESFPLTVTSAQKNPTAFYLCASNNPGAGGNQPQHFGDGTRLSIL.

The chain is built from TRBV7-2 and TRBJ2-7; 8 bases are a match to TRBD1. The J segment lost 3 bases and the V segment lost 1 base, leaving 2 bases of the junction unmatched. This CDR3 contains 14 residues. CDR1 SGHTA and CDR2 FQGNSA come from the germline V gene. The CDR3 DNA is TGTGCCAGCAGCTTAGGGACAGGGTTCTACGAGCAGTACTTC. Its translation: CASSLGTGFYEQYF.

J is TRBJ1-1 and V is TRBV27; TRBD1 aligns across 7 bases. V gave up 2 bases and J gave up 1 base; unmatched junction bases: 4. The germline gives CDR1 MNHEY, CDR2 SMNVEV (reference sequence). This CDR3 spans 15 amino acids. The DNA for the CDR3 is TGTGCCAGCAGTTTACAGACAGGGCAGAACACTGAAGCTTTCTTT. The encoded protein is CASSLQTGQNTEAFF.

J is TRBJ2-7 and V is TRBV6-5, with TRBD1 matching 7 bases. The CDR3 contains 16 residues. Germline values: CDR1 MNHEY, CDR2 SVGAGI. The V segment lost 2 bases and the J segment 0 bases; nucleotides outside the gene matches: 7. CDR3 sequence reads: CASSYRDRVGSYEQYF. CDR3 DNA: TGTGCCAGCAGTTACCGTGACAGGGTCGGCTCCTACGAGCAGTACTTC.

The genes are TRBV11-3 and TRBJ2-3; the D gene is possibly TRBD2 (6 bases). The CDR3 spans 15 residues. From germline, CDR1 is SGHNT and CDR2 YENEEA. V shed 5 bases and J shed 9 bases, with 21 bases lying between them. The CDR3 is CASSADGTPPNTQYF. The DNA for the CDR3 is TGTGCCAGCAGCGCCGACGGGACTCCCCCTAACACGCAGTATTTT.